This entry describes one T cell receptor (beta chain). This sample is part of a study of shared clonotypes between healthy human individuals. Looked up from germline, CDR1 is SGHTA and CDR2 is FQGNSA. V lost 6 bases and J 0 bases, leaving 8 bases between the germline ends. This CDR3 spans 14 amino acids. Generated by immunoSEQ multiplex PCR, the TCRdb table keeps only in-frame clones and is missing some. The profile shows about 660,000 clones, around 72% of them singletons. The rearrangement uses TRBV7-2 and TRBJ2-2; unclear D gene. The TCR comes from a woman aged 25-40 years in good health. The sample was memory CD4+ T cells sorted from blood. The sample's subset: CD45RA-negative fraction. The CDR3 sequence: CASSVQANTGELFF. DNA for the CDR3: TGTGCCAGCAGTGTACAAGCGAACACCGGGGAGCTGTTTTTT.